A single sample gave rise to the 7 T cell receptor beta chains below, sequenced in a study of blood T cell repertoires in COVID-19. Repertoires were generated with immunoSEQ multiplex PCR, while TCRdb's copy carries only in-frame clones and drops some. The table lists approximately 260,000 clones, 70% to 90% of them singletons. The sample consisted of PBMCs or T cells enriched from blood (not recorded which). Receptors were obtained from a woman aged 40 to 50 with acute COVID-19.

The chain recombines TRBV19 with TRBJ1-3; TRBD1 matches at 8 bases. The length of the CDR3 is 16 residues. Germline trimming cut 5 bases from V and 4 bases from J; bases unmatched to any gene: 10. Germline CDR1 and CDR2: LNHDA and SQIVND (reference sequence). CDR3: CASSSRTGTSGNTIYF. Here the CDR3 DNA reads TGTGCCAGTAGTTCTCGGACAGGGACTTCCGGAAACACCATATATTTT.

The chain combines TRBV6-1 with TRBJ1-2, with 8 bases that match TRBD1. Germline assignment: CDR1 MNHNS and CDR2 SASEGT. This CDR3 spans 13 amino acids. The V gene end was trimmed by 1 base and the J gene end by 8 bases; junction bases not matched to a gene: 3. As DNA, the CDR3 is TGTGCCAGCAGTGAAGACAGGGGGGTGGGCTACACCTTC. Translation gives CASSEDRGVGYTF.

V gene TRBV12-3 or TRBV12-4 combines with J gene TRBJ2-2; D gene uncertain. The CDR3 spans 11 residues. The V end lost 6 bases, the J end lost 9 bases, and 8 bases lay between the germline ends. In nucleotides, the CDR3 is TGTGCCAGCAGAACATCCAGGGAGCTGTTTTTT. Translated: CASRTSRELFF.

The rearrangement uses TRBV7-9 and TRBJ1-1, with TRBD1 identical over 7 bases. The germline gives CDR1 SEHNR, CDR2 FQNEAQ (reference sequence). Trimming at V came to 6 bases and at J to 11 bases, leaving 9 bases not matched to a gene. The CDR3 is made up of 12 amino acids. The CDR3 region is CASRPDRPPAFF. CDR3 nucleotide sequence: TGTGCCAGCAGGCCGGACAGGCCCCCGGCTTTCTTT. Combining the CDR3 with reference TRBV7-9 and TRBJ1-1 gives the whole variable domain DTGVSQNPRHKITKRGQNVTFRCDPISEHNRLYWYRQTLGQGPEFLTYFQNEAQLEKSRLLSDRFSAERPKGSFSTLEIQRTEQGDSAMYLCASRPDRPPAFFGQGTRLTVV.

V and J are TRBV5-1 and TRBJ2-5; D perhaps matches TRBD2 (6 bases). CDR3 length equals 13 residues. V was pared by 7 bases and J by 5 bases, with 15 bases between. Germline assignment: CDR1 SGHRS and CDR2 YFSETQ. CDR3 in amino acids: CASGATGGETQYF. CDR3 bases: TGCGCCAGCGGCGCTACTGGGGGGGAGACCCAGTACTTC. Based on the CDR3 plus reference TRBV5-1 and TRBJ2-5, the full variable domain is KAGVTQTPRYLIKTRGQQVTLSCSPISGHRSVSWYQQTPGQGLQFLFEYFSETQRNKGNFPGRFSGRQFSNSRSEMNVSTLELGDSALYLCASGATGGETQYFGPGTRLLVL.

This chain joins TRBV15 and TRBJ1-4; D unclear. CDR3 length: 15 residues. Trimming stripped 1 base from V and 7 bases from J, with 13 bases between. In germline, CDR1 is LNHNV, CDR2 YYDKDF (reference sequence). CDR3 protein: CATSRAKTEGEKLFF. CDR3 bases: TGTGCCACCAGCAGAGCTAAGACGGAGGGTGAAAAACTGTTTTTT.

The rearrangement links TRBV11-3 to TRBJ1-2, with a tentative D call TRBD1 (6 bases). The CDR3 is 15 residues long. Trimming removed 1 base at V and 6 bases at J, with 15 bases between. Looked up from germline, CDR1 is SGHNT and CDR2 is YENEEA. Written as DNA, the CDR3 is TGTGCCAGCAGCTTAGGACCTCCGGACAGCCATGGCTACACCTTC. It translates to CASSLGPPDSHGYTF.